This entry lists 28 T cell receptor beta chains sequenced from one sample in a study of blood T cell repertoires in COVID-19. The protocol was immunoSEQ multiplex PCR, while the TCRdb copy is restricted to in-frame clones and leaves out a portion. The sample yields roughly 30,000 clones, over 90% seen once. Sequenced sample: peripheral blood. The receptors stem from a human donor in a cohort sampled during active COVID-19.

Worth noting for this clone: Germline and junction disagree at one end, which may indicate a read error. The chain links TRBV15 to TRBJ2-1, with 10 nucleotides matching TRBD2. The CDR3 consists of 13 residues. Germline CDR1 reads LNHNV; CDR2 reads YYDKDF (reference sequence). The CDR3 bases are TGTGCCACCAGCAGAGATAGGTTTAGCGGGGGGATCTTC. This gives the protein CATSRDRFSGGIF.

The V call is TRBV29-1, the J call TRBJ2-1, with 11 nucleotides matching TRBD2. This CDR3 is 16 amino acids long. CDR1 SQVTM and CDR2 ANQGSEA come from the germline V gene. Losses at the gene ends were 4 bases for V and 2 bases for J; bases not matched to a gene: 7. In DNA, the CDR3 is TGCAGCGTTGCCTCAACTAGCGGGGGTCCCTACAATGAGCAGTTCTTC. Protein product: CSVASTSGGPYNEQFF.

V gene TRBV6-5 combines with J gene TRBJ1-1; possible D gene TRBD1, 6 bases. CDR3 size: 14 residues. Germline V gene lookup returns CDR1 MNHEY and CDR2 SVGAGI. Trimming took 2 bases from V and 2 from J, leaving 9 bases between them. The CDR3 spells CASSYQGLNTEAFF. The CDR3 coding sequence is TGTGCCAGCAGTTACCAGGGGCTTAACACTGAAGCTTTCTTT.

The genes are TRBV24-1 and TRBJ2-1, with TRBD1 matching over 7 bases. The CDR3 has 15 amino acids. CDR1 and CDR2 from the germline V gene are KGHDR and SFDVKD. Trimming took 2 bases from V and 4 from J; bases not matched to a gene: 4. CDR3 amino acids: CATSDSGTEYNEQFF. The CDR3 bases are TGTGCCACCAGTGATTCCGGGACAGAATACAATGAGCAGTTCTTC.

The genes are TRBV2 and TRBJ2-5; a possible D gene is TRBD2 (6 bases). V was cut by 8 bases and J by 2 bases, with 12 bases left in between. The CDR3 length is 13 residues. CDR1 is SNHLY and CDR2 is FYNNEI in the germline V gene. The CDR3 nucleotides are TGTGCCAGCCAGCGGGCAATACAAGAGACCCAGTACTTC. Protein: CASQRAIQETQYF.

J is TRBJ2-5 and V is TRBV5-1; 9 nucleotides align to TRBD1. CDR3 length: 15 residues. The V gene's germline CDR1 is SGHRS and CDR2 YFSETQ. Trimming took 4 bases from V and 2 from J; bases not matched to a gene: 6. The CDR3: CASSGGQGPQETQYF. The CDR3 DNA reads as TGCGCCAGCAGCGGGGGACAGGGACCGCAAGAGACCCAGTACTTC.

The chain links TRBV27 to TRBJ2-1, with 14 positions matching TRBD2. J gave up 7 bases and V 2 bases, and 13 bases lay outside the gene matches. In germline, CDR1 is MNHEY, CDR2 SMNVEV (reference sequence). The CDR3 totals 19 residues. As DNA, the CDR3 is TGTGCCAGCAGTTTAATCCTCCCGGGACTAGCGGGAGATAATAATGAGCAGTTCTTC. Translated: CASSLILPGLAGDNNEQFF.

This rearrangement joins TRBV24-1 to TRBJ2-1, with 9 bases fitting TRBD2. The germline gives CDR1 KGHDR, CDR2 SFDVKD. The CDR3 is 16 residues long. J gave up 3 bases and V 3 bases, and 5 bases lay outside the gene matches. The CDR3 sequence: CATSDATSGNYNEQFF. In nucleotides, the CDR3 is TGTGCCACCAGTGATGCGACTAGCGGTAACTACAATGAGCAGTTCTTC.

This rearrangement joins TRBV19 to TRBJ1-2; TRBD1 aligns across 10 bases. The trim removed 4 bases at V and 8 bases at J, leaving 7 bases unmatched. The length of the CDR3 is 14 residues. From germline, CDR1 is LNHDA and CDR2 SQIVND (reference sequence). The CDR3 sequence is CASSTTGGLFGYTF. CDR3 bases: TGTGCCAGTAGTACGACAGGGGGCCTATTCGGCTACACCTTC.

The V gene is TRBV28, the J gene TRBJ1-1, with 9 bases aligning to TRBD1. J was trimmed by 6 bases and V by 2 bases; bases with no gene match: 7. Germline loops: CDR1 MDHEN, CDR2 SYDVKM. This CDR3 is 15 amino acids long. The DNA for the CDR3 is TGTGCCAGCAGTTTAGAACAGGGGGCCTTCCCTGAAGCTTTCTTT. This sequence encodes CASSLEQGAFPEAFF.

This clone was seen once. The chain joins TRBV2 to TRBJ1-1; perhaps TRBD1 as D (6 bases). Trimming took 1 base from V and 4 from J, leaving 10 bases between them. Germline assignment: CDR1 SNHLY and CDR2 FYNNEI. The CDR3 is made up of 14 amino acids. The CDR3 nucleotides read TGTGCCAGCAGTGAAGAGGGGGATAGCACTGAAGCTTTCTTT. Its translation is CASSEEGDSTEAFF.

The rearrangement uses TRBV6-6 and TRBJ1-1, with 7 bases aligning to TRBD1. The CDR3 is 14 residues long. CDR1 is MNHNY, CDR2 SVGAGI, per germline (reference sequence). J was trimmed by 1 base and V by 6 bases; bases with no gene match: 5. The CDR3 reads CASRETGWNTEAFF. CDR3 nucleotide sequence: TGTGCCAGCAGGGAGACAGGGTGGAACACTGAAGCTTTCTTT.

This clone was seen only a few times. The V gene is TRBV10-1, the J gene TRBJ2-7; a possible D gene is TRBD1 (5 bases). Germline-derived CDR1 and CDR2 are WNHNN and SYGVQD (reference sequence). The CDR3 is 13 residues long. Trimming took off 6 bases at V and 2 bases at J, with 11 bases between the two ends. CDR3 residues: CASSATETYEQYF. Here the CDR3 DNA reads TGCGCCAGCAGCGCGACAGAAACCTACGAGCAGTACTTC.

This clone was seen just once. The chain recombines TRBV25-1 with TRBJ1-2; no reliable D call. The CDR3 totals 12 residues. Between the trimmed V and J ends, which lost 8 bases and 8 bases, there was a span of 15 bases. CDR1 is MGHDK and CDR2 is SYGVNS in the germline V gene. CDR3 in DNA: TGTGCCAGCTCTGGACTCTCCTACGGCTACACCTTC. Protein product: CASSGLSYGYTF.

The chain carries TRBV27 and TRBJ2-1; 10 nucleotides line up with TRBD2. Germline-derived CDR1 and CDR2 are MNHEY and SMNVEV (reference sequence). The junction had 11 bases not matched to a gene; V was cut back by 4 bases and J by 8 bases. The CDR3 extends over 16 amino acids. For the CDR3, the DNA is TGTGCCAGCAGTTCTTGGATAGCGGGGGGCGGGGATGAGCAGTTCTTC. It translates to CASSSWIAGGGDEQFF.

This chain connects TRBV14 to TRBJ2-1; TRBD2 matches 12 bases. V shed 5 bases, J shed 0 bases, and the junction held 8 bases outside the gene matches. Germline values: CDR1 SGHDN, CDR2 FVKESK. The CDR3 covers 18 residues. The CDR3 sequence: CASSAGTSGRSSYNEQFF. The CDR3 DNA follows: TGTGCCAGCAGCGCTGGGACTAGCGGGCGGAGCTCCTACAATGAGCAGTTCTTC.

The chain joins TRBV18 to TRBJ1-2, with TRBD1 matching over 8 bases. V shed 3 bases, J shed 4 bases, and the junction held 7 bases outside the gene matches. Germline CDR1 reads KGHSH; CDR2 reads LQKENI. The CDR3 loop spans 15 amino acids. The CDR3 region is CASSPQDRALYGYTF. DNA of the CDR3: TGTGCCAGCTCACCCCAGGACAGGGCACTCTATGGCTACACCTTC.

The chain links TRBV18 to TRBJ1-5; 7 bases match TRBD1. This CDR3 comprises 15 residues. Germline CDR1 and CDR2: KGHSH and LQKENI. With 5 bases clipped from V and 4 bases from J, the junction kept 8 bases outside the gene matches. CDR3 DNA sequence: TGTGCCAGCTCAGGGAACAGGGGTCGGAATCAGCCCCAGCATTTT. It is translated as CASSGNRGRNQPQHF. Supplemented by reference TRBV18 and TRBJ1-5, the full variable domain reads NAGVMQNPRHLVRRRGQEARLRCSPMKGHSHVYWYRQLPEEGLKFMVYLQKENIIDESGMPKERFSAEFPKEGPSILRIQQVVRGDSAAYFCASSGNRGRNQPQHFGDGTRLSIL.

CDR3 nucleotides: TGTGCCAGCAGTACCCGGACTAGGAACTACGAGCAGTACTTC. It codes for CASSTRTRNYEQYF. The chain couples TRBV27 to TRBJ2-7; 7 bases are a match to TRBD2. Germline V gene data show CDR1 as MNHEY and CDR2 as SMNVEV (reference sequence). V trimming: 5 bases; J trimming: 3 bases; junction bases outside the gene matches: 7. This CDR3 region has 14 residues.

The V call is TRBV6-5, the J call TRBJ2-1; a possible D gene is TRBD1 (7 bases). The CDR3 contains 15 residues. The V end lost 6 bases, the J end lost 4 bases, and 16 bases lay between the germline ends. Germline CDR1 is MNHEY and CDR2 is SVGAGI. Here the CDR3 DNA reads TGTGCCAGCAGGCCTGCGGGACAGCAGTACAATGAGCAGTTCTTC. Protein: CASRPAGQQYNEQFF.

V and J are TRBV7-9 and TRBJ1-4, with no clear D. The CDR3 totals 13 residues. Between the trimmed V and J ends, which lost 3 bases and 8 bases, there was a span of 10 bases. Germline V gives CDR1 SEHNR, CDR2 FQNEAQ (reference sequence). This CDR3 is CASSLEGNEKLFF. The CDR3 DNA is TGTGCCAGCAGCTTGGAGGGTAACGAAAAACTGTTTTTT.

The chain uses TRBV5-4 and TRBJ2-5, with TRBD1 identical over 7 bases. The CDR3 runs to 16 residues. Per germline, CDR1 SGHNT and CDR2 YYREEE (reference sequence). Unmatched junction bases numbered 11, after V lost 3 bases and J lost 3 bases. The CDR3: CASSSSQGLIEETQYF. CDR3 DNA: TGTGCCAGCAGCTCCTCACAGGGGTTGATAGAAGAGACCCAGTACTTC.

The J gene is TRBJ2-1, the V gene TRBV5-4; no clear D. The germline CDR1 and CDR2 sequences are SGHNT and YYREEE (reference sequence). The CDR3 is 12 residues long. V dropped 7 bases and J dropped 6 bases, with 11 bases sitting between them. CDR3 residues: CASGVISNEQFF. The DNA for the CDR3 is TGTGCCAGCGGAGTCATTAGCAATGAGCAGTTCTTC.

The chain couples TRBV20-1 to TRBJ2-7; 9 nucleotides match TRBD2. V gave up 6 bases and J gave up 6 bases; unmatched junction bases: 12. This CDR3 spans 14 amino acids. Germline V gene lookup returns CDR1 DFQATT and CDR2 SNEGSKA (reference sequence). CDR3 in amino acids: CSASTGTSFAEQYF. The CDR3 nucleotides read TGCAGTGCGAGTACCGGGACTAGCTTCGCCGAGCAGTACTTC.

The chain uses TRBV28 and TRBJ1-1; 10 bases are shared with TRBD1. Germline V gene data show CDR1 as MDHEN and CDR2 as SYDVKM. This CDR3 has 16 amino acids. J gave up 10 bases and V 1 base, and 12 bases lay outside the gene matches. The CDR3 is CASSLFRTGGVMGAFF. CDR3 DNA sequence: TGTGCCAGCAGTTTATTTCGGACAGGGGGTGTGATGGGAGCTTTCTTT.

This clone appeared a single time. V and J are TRBV19 and TRBJ1-5; D might be TRBD1 (5 bases). Trimming removed 7 bases at V and 6 bases at J, with 16 bases between. The CDR3 contains 14 residues. Germline V gene sequence: CDR1 LNHDA, CDR2 SQIVND (reference sequence). CDR3 region: CASNQGKGFQPQHF. As DNA, the CDR3 is TGTGCCAGTAACCAGGGTAAGGGGTTTCAGCCCCAGCATTTT.

The chain uses TRBV11-2 and TRBJ2-1; D not certain. CDR1 and CDR2 (germline): SGHAT, FQNNGV. V lost 5 bases and J lost 8, with 16 bases in between. This CDR3 has 14 amino acids. As DNA, the CDR3 is TGTGCCAGCAGCCTCGACGCGCTGGGCGATGAGCAGTTCTTC. Translating gives CASSLDALGDEQFF.

CDR3: CASSQENSRMNTEAFF. CDR3 DNA: TGCGCCAGCAGCCAAGAAAACAGCCGAATGAACACTGAAGCTTTCTTT. This chain uses TRBV4-1 with TRBJ1-1; D not certain. The germline V gene has CDR1 MGHRA and CDR2 YSYEKL. The CDR3 sequence is 16 residues long. V was clipped by 0 bases and J by 0 bases, with 11 bases between them.